This T cell receptor beta chain was retrieved from a study of blood T cell repertoires in COVID-19. The CDR3 runs to 19 residues. Germline assignment: CDR1 SGHVS and CDR2 FNYEAQ. After removal of 2 bases from V and 4 bases from J, the junction contained 16 bases not matched to a gene. Study processing details: Reference gene primers were amplified, and this amplification served to estimate nucleated cell counts. Produced via immunoSEQ multiplex PCR; TCRdb's table is partial and in-frame only. V, J and clone size derive from that table, while D and trimming were established from the DNA sequence. In the table there are 280,000 or so clones, roughly 85% of which are singletons. This clone was detected only a few times.

The source material was peripheral blood. The receptor was isolated from a woman between 45 and 65 years old who had recovered from COVID-19. The genes are TRBV7-6 and TRBJ2-1; 8 bases line up with TRBD1. CDR3 DNA sequence: TGTGCCAGCAGCTTACCAAGCGCTAACCGGGACAGGATTTACAATGAGCAGTTCTTC. Translated: CASSLPSANRDRIYNEQFF.